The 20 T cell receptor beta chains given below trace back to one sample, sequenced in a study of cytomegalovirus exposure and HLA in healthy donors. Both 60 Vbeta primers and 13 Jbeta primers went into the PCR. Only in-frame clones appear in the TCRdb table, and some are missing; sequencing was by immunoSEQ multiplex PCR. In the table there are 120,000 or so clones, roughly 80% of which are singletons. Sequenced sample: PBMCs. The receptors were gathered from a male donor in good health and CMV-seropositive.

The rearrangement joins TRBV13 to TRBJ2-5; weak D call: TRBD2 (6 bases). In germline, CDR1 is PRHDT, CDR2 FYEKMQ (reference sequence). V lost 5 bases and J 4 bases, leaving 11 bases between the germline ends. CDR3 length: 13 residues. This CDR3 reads CASSQTRGETQYF. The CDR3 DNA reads TGTGCCAGCAGCCAGACTAGAGGAGAGACCCAGTACTTC.

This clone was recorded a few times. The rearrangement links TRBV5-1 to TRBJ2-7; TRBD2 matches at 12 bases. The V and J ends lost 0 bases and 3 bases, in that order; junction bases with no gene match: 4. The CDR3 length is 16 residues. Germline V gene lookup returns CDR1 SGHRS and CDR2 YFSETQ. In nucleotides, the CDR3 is TGCGCCAGCAGCTTGGGCGGACTAGCGGGGAGCTACGAGCAGTACTTC. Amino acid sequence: CASSLGGLAGSYEQYF.

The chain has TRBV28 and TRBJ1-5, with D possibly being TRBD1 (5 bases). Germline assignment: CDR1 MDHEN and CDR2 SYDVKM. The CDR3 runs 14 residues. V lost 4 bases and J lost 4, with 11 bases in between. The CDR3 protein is CASSSPGGNQPQHF. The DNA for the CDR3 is TGTGCCAGCAGTTCCCCGGGGGGGAATCAGCCCCAGCATTTT.

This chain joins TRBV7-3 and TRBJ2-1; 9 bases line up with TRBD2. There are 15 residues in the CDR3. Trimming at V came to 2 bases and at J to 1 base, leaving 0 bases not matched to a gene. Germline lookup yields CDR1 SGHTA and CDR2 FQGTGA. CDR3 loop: CASSLLAGSYNEQFF. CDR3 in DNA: TGTGCCAGCAGCTTACTAGCGGGATCCTACAATGAGCAGTTCTTC.

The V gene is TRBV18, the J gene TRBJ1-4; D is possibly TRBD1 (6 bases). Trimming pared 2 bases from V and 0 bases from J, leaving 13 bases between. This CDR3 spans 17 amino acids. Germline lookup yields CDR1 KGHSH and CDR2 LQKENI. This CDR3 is CASSPSTGLTTNEKLFF. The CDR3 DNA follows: TGTGCCAGCTCACCATCAACAGGGCTTACAACTAATGAAAAACTGTTTTTT. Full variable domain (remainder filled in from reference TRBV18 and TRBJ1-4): NAGVMQNPRHLVRRRGQEARLRCSPMKGHSHVYWYRQLPEEGLKFMVYLQKENIIDESGMPKERFSAEFPKEGPSILRIQQVVRGDSAAYFCASSPSTGLTTNEKLFFGSGTQLSVL.

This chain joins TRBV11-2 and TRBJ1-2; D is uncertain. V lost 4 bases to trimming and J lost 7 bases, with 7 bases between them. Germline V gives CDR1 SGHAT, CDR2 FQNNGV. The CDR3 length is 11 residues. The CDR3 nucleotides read TGTGCCAGCAGCTCTAGAGGTGGCTACACCTTC. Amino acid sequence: CASSSRGGYTF.

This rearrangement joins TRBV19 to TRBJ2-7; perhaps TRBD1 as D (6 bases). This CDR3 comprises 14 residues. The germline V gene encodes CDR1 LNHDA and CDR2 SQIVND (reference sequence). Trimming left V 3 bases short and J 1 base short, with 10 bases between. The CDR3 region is CASSIGQRSYEQYF. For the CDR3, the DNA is TGTGCCAGTAGTATCGGACAGCGTTCCTACGAGCAGTACTTC.

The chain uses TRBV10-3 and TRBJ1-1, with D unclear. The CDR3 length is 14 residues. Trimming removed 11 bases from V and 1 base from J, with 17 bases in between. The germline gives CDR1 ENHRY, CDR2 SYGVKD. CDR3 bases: TGTGCCGCGGATCCCTACGGCCAGAACACTGAAGCTTTCTTT. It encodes CAADPYGQNTEAFF.

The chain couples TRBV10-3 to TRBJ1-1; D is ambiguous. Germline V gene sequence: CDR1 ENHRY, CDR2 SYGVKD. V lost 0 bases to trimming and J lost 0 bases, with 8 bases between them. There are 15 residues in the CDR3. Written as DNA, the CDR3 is TGTGCCATCAGTGAGTCCCCGGGTTTGAACACTGAAGCTTTCTTT. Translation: CAISESPGLNTEAFF.

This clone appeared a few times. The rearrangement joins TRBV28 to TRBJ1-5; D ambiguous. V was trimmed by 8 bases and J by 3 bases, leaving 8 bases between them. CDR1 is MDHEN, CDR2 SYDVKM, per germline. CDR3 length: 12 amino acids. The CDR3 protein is CASRQANQPQHF. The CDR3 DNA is TGTGCCAGCCGGCAGGCCAATCAGCCCCAGCATTTT.

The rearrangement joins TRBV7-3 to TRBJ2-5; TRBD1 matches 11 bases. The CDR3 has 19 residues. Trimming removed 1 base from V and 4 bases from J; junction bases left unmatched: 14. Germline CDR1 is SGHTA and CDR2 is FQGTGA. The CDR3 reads CASSLKGLIRTGGVETQYF. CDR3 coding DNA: TGTGCCAGCAGCTTAAAAGGGCTCATACGGACAGGGGGCGTAGAGACCCAGTACTTC.

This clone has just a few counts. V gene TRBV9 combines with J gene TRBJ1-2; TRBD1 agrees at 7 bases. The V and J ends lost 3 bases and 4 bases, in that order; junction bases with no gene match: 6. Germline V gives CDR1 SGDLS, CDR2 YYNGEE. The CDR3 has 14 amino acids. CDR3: CASSEGGASYGYTF. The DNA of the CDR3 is TGTGCCAGCAGCGAAGGGGGCGCCTCCTATGGCTACACCTTC.

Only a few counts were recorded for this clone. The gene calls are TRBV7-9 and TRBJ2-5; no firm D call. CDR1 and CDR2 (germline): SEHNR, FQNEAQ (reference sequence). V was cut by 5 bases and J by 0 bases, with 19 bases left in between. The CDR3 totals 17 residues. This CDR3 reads CASSRSYDSNYQETQYF. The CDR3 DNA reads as TGTGCCAGCAGCCGGTCCTATGACTCCAATTACCAAGAGACCCAGTACTTC.

The CDR3 spells CASSQAQGAQNIQYF. The CDR3 DNA reads TGTGCCAGCAGCCAAGCCCAGGGGGCGCAAAACATTCAGTACTTC. The chain couples TRBV4-2 to TRBJ2-4; TRBD1 agrees at 8 bases. CDR1 is LGHNA and CDR2 is YNFKEQ in the germline V gene. V gave up 1 base and J gave up 5 bases; unmatched junction bases: 4. The CDR3 has 15 amino acids.

The CDR3, as DNA: TGTGCCAGCTCATCTACCGGGACAGGGGTCAATGAGCAGTTCTTC. Translated, it gives CASSSTGTGVNEQFF. The chain carries TRBV18 and TRBJ2-1, with 10 bases identical to TRBD1. The V and J ends lost 5 bases and 6 bases, in that order; junction bases with no gene match: 7. Germline-derived CDR1 and CDR2 are KGHSH and LQKENI. CDR3 length: 15 amino acids.

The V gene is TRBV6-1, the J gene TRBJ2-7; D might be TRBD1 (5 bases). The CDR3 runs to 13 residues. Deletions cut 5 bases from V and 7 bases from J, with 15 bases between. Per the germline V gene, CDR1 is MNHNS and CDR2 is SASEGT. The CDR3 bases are TGTGCCAGCAGTTATCAGCAGGGTGGGGAGCAGTACTTC. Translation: CASSYQQGGEQYF.

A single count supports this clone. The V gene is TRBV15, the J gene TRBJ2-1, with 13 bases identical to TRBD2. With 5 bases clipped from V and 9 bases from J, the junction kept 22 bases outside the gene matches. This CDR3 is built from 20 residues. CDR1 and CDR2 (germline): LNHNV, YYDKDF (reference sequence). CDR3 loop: CATSPGLAGSSYPFFFEQFF. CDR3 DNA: TGTGCCACCAGCCCGGGACTAGCGGGGAGTTCGTATCCCTTCTTTTTTGAGCAGTTCTTC.

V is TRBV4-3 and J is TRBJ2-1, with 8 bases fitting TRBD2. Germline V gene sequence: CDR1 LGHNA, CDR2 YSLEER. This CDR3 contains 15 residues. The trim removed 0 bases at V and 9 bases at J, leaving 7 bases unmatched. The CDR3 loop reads CASSQDQGLVSEQFF. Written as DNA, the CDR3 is TGCGCCAGCAGCCAAGATCAGGGACTAGTCAGTGAGCAGTTCTTC.

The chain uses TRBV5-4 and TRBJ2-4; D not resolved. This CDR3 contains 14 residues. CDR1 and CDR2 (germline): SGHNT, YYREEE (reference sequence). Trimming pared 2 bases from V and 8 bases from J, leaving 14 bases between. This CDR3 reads CASSLEVGLDIQYF. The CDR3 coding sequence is TGTGCCAGCAGCTTAGAGGTCGGGTTGGACATTCAGTACTTC. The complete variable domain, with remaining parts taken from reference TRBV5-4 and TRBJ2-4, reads ETGVTQSPTHLIKTRGQQVTLRCSSQSGHNTVSWYQQALGQGPQFIFQYYREEENGRGNFPPRFSGLQFPNYSSELNVNALELDDSALYLCASSLEVGLDIQYFGAGTRLSVL.

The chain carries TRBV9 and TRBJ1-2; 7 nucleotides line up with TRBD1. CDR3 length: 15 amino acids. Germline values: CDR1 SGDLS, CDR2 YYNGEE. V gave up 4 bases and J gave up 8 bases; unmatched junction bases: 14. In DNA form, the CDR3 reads TGTGCCAGCAGCCTCTCCCCCACAGGGGCGGGGGGCTACACCTTC. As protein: CASSLSPTGAGGYTF.